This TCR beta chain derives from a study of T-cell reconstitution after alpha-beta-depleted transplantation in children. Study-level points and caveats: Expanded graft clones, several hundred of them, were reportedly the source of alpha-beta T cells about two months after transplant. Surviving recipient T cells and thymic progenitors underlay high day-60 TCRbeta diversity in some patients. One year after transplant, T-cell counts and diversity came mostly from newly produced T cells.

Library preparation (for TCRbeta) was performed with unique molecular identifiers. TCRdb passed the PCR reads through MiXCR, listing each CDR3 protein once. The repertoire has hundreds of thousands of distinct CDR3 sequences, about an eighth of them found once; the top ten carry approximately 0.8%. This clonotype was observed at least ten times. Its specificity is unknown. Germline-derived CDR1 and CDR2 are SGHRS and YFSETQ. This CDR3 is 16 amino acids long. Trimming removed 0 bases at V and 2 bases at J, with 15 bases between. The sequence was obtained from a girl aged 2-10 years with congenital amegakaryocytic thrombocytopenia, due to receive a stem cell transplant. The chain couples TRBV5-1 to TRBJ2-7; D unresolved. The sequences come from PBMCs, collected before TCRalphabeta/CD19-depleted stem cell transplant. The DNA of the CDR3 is TGCGCCAGCAGCTTGGAGCCGGATTTTACTACCTACGAGCAGTACTTC. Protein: CASSLEPDFTTYEQYF.